This TCR beta chain emerged from a study of blood T cell repertoires in COVID-19. Background on the study: Samples taken during acute and convalescent COVID-19 were collected in the United States, Italy and Spain. The analysed material was cDNA or gDNA that came from T cells, B-cell-depleted T cells, or PBMCs.

Per the authors' pipeline: It was from reference gene primer amplification that nucleated cell counts were estimated. Here immunoSEQ multiplex PCR was the method, and the copy in TCRdb shows in-frame clones only, minus some. That table is the source of V, J and clone size, and D and trimming were worked out from the DNA. The sample lists fewer than 110,000 clones; roughly 80% were seen once. CDR3 length: 12 residues. Germline V gene data show CDR1 as KGHDR and CDR2 as SFDVKD. The trim removed 4 bases at V and 11 bases at J, leaving 4 bases unmatched. The sequencing input was peripheral blood. The sequence came from a human donor in a cohort sampled during active COVID-19. The genes are TRBV24-1 and TRBJ1-1; 9 bases map to TRBD1. Here the CDR3 reads CATSDHRGQAFF. The DNA of the CDR3 is TGTGCCACCAGTGACCACAGGGGGCAGGCTTTCTTT.